This T cell receptor beta chain was sequenced for a study of naive and memory T cell subsets. Study conclusions and caveats: Potentially, T cell activation and differentiation skew this RNA-based measurement.

On this clonotype itself: Its matching antigen is unknown.

Trimming took off 1 base at V and 1 base at J, with 8 bases between the two ends. Germline values: CDR1 SGHTA, CDR2 FQGNSA. The CDR3 totals 14 residues. Amplification of ligated cDNA took four PCR rounds with SP2 and nested alpha and beta constant primers. For blood and skin samples, reverse transcription used TCR alpha and beta constant primers. TCRdb recomputed calls from the 5' RACE reads with MiXCR, one row per CDR3 protein. The data contain 45,000 to 55,000 distinct CDR3 sequences, 4% to 5% of them singletons. An oligonucleotide containing a UMI was ligated to the 3' end of TCR cDNA. Input was about 1 to 1,100 ng of DNase-treated total RNA without cell sorting.

This TCR was recovered from a female donor in good health. This sequence joins TRBV7-2 and TRBJ2-7; D gene unclear. CDR3 sequence reads: CASSLEVLSYEQYF. CDR3 sequence (DNA): TGTGCCAGCAGCTTAGAAGTCTTGTCCTACGAGCAGTACTTC.